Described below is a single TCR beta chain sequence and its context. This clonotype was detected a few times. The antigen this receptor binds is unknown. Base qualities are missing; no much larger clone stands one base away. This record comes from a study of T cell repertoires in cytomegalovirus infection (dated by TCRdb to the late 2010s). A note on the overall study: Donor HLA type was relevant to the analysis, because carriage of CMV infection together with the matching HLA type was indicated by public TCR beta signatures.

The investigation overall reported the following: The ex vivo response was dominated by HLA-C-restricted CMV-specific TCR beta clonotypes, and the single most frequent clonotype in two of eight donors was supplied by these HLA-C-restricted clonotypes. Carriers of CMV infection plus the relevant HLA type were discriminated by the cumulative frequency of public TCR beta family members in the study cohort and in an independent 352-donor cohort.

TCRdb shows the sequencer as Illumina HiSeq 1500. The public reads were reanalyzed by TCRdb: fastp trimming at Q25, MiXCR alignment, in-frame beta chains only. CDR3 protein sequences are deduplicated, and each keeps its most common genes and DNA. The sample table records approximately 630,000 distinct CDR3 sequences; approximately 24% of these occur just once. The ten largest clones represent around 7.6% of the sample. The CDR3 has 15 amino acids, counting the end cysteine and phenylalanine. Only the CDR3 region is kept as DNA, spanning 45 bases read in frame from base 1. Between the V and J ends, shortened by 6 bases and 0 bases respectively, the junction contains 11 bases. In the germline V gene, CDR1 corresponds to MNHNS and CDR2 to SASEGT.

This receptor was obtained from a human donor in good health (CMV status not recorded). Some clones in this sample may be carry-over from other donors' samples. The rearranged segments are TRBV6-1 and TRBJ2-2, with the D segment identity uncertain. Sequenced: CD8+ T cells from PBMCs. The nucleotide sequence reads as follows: TGTGCCAGCAGCCTCGATTTACCGAACACCGGGGAGCTGTTTTTT. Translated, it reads CASSLDLPNTGELFF.